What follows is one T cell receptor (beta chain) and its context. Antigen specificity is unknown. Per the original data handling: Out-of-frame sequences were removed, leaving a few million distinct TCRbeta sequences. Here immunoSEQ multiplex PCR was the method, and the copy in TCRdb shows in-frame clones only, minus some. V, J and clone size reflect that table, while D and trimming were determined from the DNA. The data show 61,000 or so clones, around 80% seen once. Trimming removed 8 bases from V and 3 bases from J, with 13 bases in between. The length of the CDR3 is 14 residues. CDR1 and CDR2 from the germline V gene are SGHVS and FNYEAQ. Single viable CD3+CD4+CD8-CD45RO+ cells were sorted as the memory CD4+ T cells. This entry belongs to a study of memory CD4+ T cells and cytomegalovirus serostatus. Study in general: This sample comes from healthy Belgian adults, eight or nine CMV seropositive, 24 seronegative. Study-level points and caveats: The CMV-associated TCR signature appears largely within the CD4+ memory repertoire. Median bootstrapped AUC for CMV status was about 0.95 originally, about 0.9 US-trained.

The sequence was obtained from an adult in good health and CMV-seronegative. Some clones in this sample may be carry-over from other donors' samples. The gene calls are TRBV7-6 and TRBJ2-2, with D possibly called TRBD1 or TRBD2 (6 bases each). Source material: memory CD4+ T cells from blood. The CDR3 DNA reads TGTGCCAGCCGCGGGGACACCGACACCGGGGAGCTGTTTTTT. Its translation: CASRGDTDTGELFF.